The entry that follows covers one T cell receptor (beta chain) sequence. Its antigen is not known. Germline CDR1 and CDR2: SEHNR and FQNEAQ (reference sequence). The CDR3 has 14 residues. Trimming removed 2 bases at V and 8 bases at J, with 13 bases between. The time point here: sample taken at primary tumor resection. TCRdb redid the calling of the 5' RACE reads with MiXCR, one entry per CDR3 protein. Among more than 7,500 distinct CDR3 sequences listed, approximately 8.1% were seen once. This record comes from a study of spatial heterogeneity in lung cancer. Study-level findings and limits: Mutation counts in tumors were tracked by counts of expanded intratumoral alpha and beta TCRs. Coverage estimated for tumor T cells reached 6.5% to 8% for alpha chains and about 12% for beta chains.

The sequences come from lung tumor tissue, collected at surgery. The chain couples TRBV7-9 to TRBJ2-1; a weak D match, TRBD2 (5 bases). The TCR originated in a male donor with early-stage non-small cell lung cancer. The DNA for the CDR3 is TGTGCCAGCAGCTTATTCGGGGTGCTCGATGAGCAGTTCTTC. It specifies CASSLFGVLDEQFF.